A selection of T cell receptor beta chains follows, all from one sample in a study of T cells in Graves' hyperthyroidism and ophthalmopathy. From the multiplex PCR reads, TCRdb called clonotypes with MiXCR, one entry per CDR3 protein. In the table there are about 350,000 distinct CDR3 sequences, approximately 20% of which are singletons. Sequencing input: blood. The receptors derive from a young woman with Graves' hyperthyroidism. The conserved cysteine and the conserved F or W are not part of the CDR3 here. Fields, in order: V gene, J gene, CDR3 protein.

TRBV6-5	TRBJ1-2	ASRKPVWGVGYT
TRBV20-1	TRBJ1-1	SARSTEAF
TRBV7-2	TRBJ2-5	ASSSGQGSEGTQY
TRBV7-8	TRBJ2-7	ASRPGTTIYEQY
TRBV20-1	TRBJ2-7	SAPWTSGSYEQY
TRBV18	TRBJ1-1	ASSPDYQRNTEAF
TRBV20-1	TRBJ1-5	SASKGGPNQPQH
TRBV5-6	TRBJ1-6	ASSLSETGLNSPLH
TRBV14	TRBJ1-2	ASSQDLADTYGYT
TRBV20-1	TRBJ1-5	SARPKNQPQH
TRBV7-3	TRBJ1-1	ASSEDRTGEAF
TRBV29-1	TRBJ1-2	SVEAQTWDGYT
TRBV7-8	TRBJ1-1	ASSSETGYSFGAF
TRBV20-1	TRBJ2-7	SASDIAGPSYEQY
TRBV20-1	TRBJ2-5	SARWTSGGGTQY
TRBV28	TRBJ1-5	ASIHGEFQQPQH
TRBV10-3	TRBJ2-5	AISGTDSPGETQY
TRBV24-1	TRBJ1-1	ATSRGSEAF
TRBV2	TRBJ2-2	ASSYPSAGELF
TRBV11-2	TRBJ1-1	ASSLVIRDRGRVNTEAF
TRBV18	TRBJ2-7	ASTRQPSYEQY
TRBV6-5	TRBJ2-2	ASSYSGGAPTGELF
TRBV6-5	TRBJ2-5	ASSYSGRGNQETQY
TRBV12-3/TRBV12-4	TRBJ1-1	ASSLVLWEGKAF
TRBV30	TRBJ1-1	AWSGSGLEAF
TRBV12-3/TRBV12-4	TRBJ2-7	ASTPRLGSSYEQY
TRBV29-1	TRBJ1-2	SVERQAREVWSPNYGYT
TRBV10-3	TRBJ2-2	ATRRSRSVNTGELF
TRBV12-3/TRBV12-4	TRBJ2-5	ASRRGGRGETQY
TRBV12-5	TRBJ1-1	ASGLGGTEAF
TRBV20-1	TRBJ1-2	SVLPGGYYGYT
TRBV20-1	TRBJ1-2	SVTGRVGDGYT
TRBV6-5	TRBJ1-2	ASSYSSAGGYGYT
TRBV12-3/TRBV12-4	TRBJ2-2	ASSFSGSTGELF
TRBV6-1	TRBJ2-7	ASSEALRGGSYEQY
TRBV18	TRBJ2-7	ASSPGSAYEQY
TRBV6-1	TRBJ2-7	ASSESWGGLAGGSSYEQY
TRBV4-1	TRBJ1-6	ASSLIAGLYNSPLH
TRBV18	TRBJ2-7	ASSPRGQGIGEQY
TRBV6-1	TRBJ1-1	ASSVSSRGTEAF
TRBV6-1	TRBJ1-2	ASRKGDTQKNYGYT
TRBV6-1	TRBJ2-5	ASSTRTGGKETQY
TRBV30	TRBJ1-1	AWSEQGYTEAF
TRBV6-5	TRBJ1-1	ASSYPKGGRVTEAF
TRBV12-3/TRBV12-4	TRBJ1-2	ASSLLGQALYT
TRBV2	TRBJ2-5	ASRDRDLEGTQY
TRBV12-3/TRBV12-4	TRBJ1-1	ASSSRVRDFDTETF
TRBV11-2	TRBJ2-7	ASSLSQGVSYEQY
TRBV7-2	TRBJ1-1	ASSIPGSAAF
TRBV6-2/TRBV6-3	TRBJ2-4	ASSYSGRDRVKY
TRBV4-1	TRBJ1-3	ASSQDYRGTGGNTIY
TRBV5-1	TRBJ1-1	ASSLRTGLNTEAF
TRBV30	TRBJ1-1	AWRVRSYRVNTEAF
TRBV12-3/TRBV12-4	TRBJ1-1	ASSSPTDMNTEAF
TRBV7-3	TRBJ2-5	ASSPKGRGGETQY
TRBV6-5	TRBJ1-1	ASSYGGGVGTEAF